A selection of T cell receptor beta chains follows, all from one sample in a study of response to subunit inactivated influenza vaccine. TCRdb fed the RT-PCR reads into MiXCR, producing one record per CDR3 protein. The sample includes more than 700,000 distinct CDR3 sequences, around 21% of them seen just once. This material consisted of PBMCs from blood, taken 5 to 6 days after vaccination. These receptors were obtained from a man aged 45-65 years who received an inactivated influenza vaccine. The CDR3 runs from the conserved cysteine through the conserved F or W. D genes are given only for firm matches. The size of a clone is reported for some rows only, either as once, few or many, or as a class for expanded clones.

TRBD2 - TRBJ2-2 TRBV12-3/TRBV12-4 TGTGCCAGCAGTTCACTAGCGGGGGTCTCGTATAACACCGGGGAGCTGTTTTTT CASSSLAGVSYNTGELFF
TRBD1 - TRBJ2-5 TRBV7-2 TGTGCCAGCAGCCCAGGGGGCATAGAGACCCAGTGCTTC CASSPGGIETQCF
- - TRBJ1-2 TRBV6-5 TGTGCCAGCAGTTCAGGGTCTTGGGGCTACACCTTC CASSSGSWGYTF
- few TRBJ1-5 TRBV12-3/TRBV12-4 TGTGCCAGCAGTCCAGAGGGGGGCCTGAAACAGCCCCAGCATTTT CASSPEGGLKQPQHF
TRBD2 - TRBJ2-2 TRBV9 TGTGCCAGCAGCGTATCGGGGGGTGGGGAGCTGTTTTTT CASSVSGGGELFF
TRBD2 - TRBJ2-7 TRBV11-2 TGTGCAGACGGGGGGGGACCTGGAGAGCAGTACTTC CADGGGPGEQYF
- - TRBJ2-1 TRBV6-1 TGTGCCAGCAGGGATTACTATGAGCAGTTCTTC CASRDYYEQFF
TRBD2 few TRBJ2-5 TRBV6-2/TRBV6-3 TGTGCCAGCAGCCCTATAGCGGGAGGGTTGGAGACCCAGTACTTC CASSPIAGGLETQYF
TRBD1 - TRBJ2-7 TRBV10-3 TGTGCCATCAGTGGCGGCGGACAGGGGGCCTACGAGCAGTACTTC CAISGGGQGAYEQYF
- - TRBJ2-3 TRBV29-1 TGCAGCGTTGATTCCCCAGGGACAGATACGCAGTATTTT CSVDSPGTDTQYF
- few TRBJ2-7 TRBV5-1 TGCGCCAGCAGCTTAACTAGCTCCAGAGGTTTAGAGCAGTACTTC CASSLTSSRGLEQYF
- - TRBJ2-4 TRBV6-2/TRBV6-3 TGTGCCAGCAGTTACCGTCTAGCCAAAAACATTCAGTACTTC CASSYRLAKNIQYF
TRBD1 - TRBJ1-2 TRBV12-3/TRBV12-4 TGTGCCAGCAGTCTACCCGGACAGGCGACGAATGGCTACACCTTC CASSLPGQATNGYTF
TRBD1 few TRBJ2-4 TRBV20-1 TGCAGCAGCGACAGGGGGATATTCAAAAACATTCAGTACTTC CSSDRGIFKNIQYF
- few TRBJ2-5 TRBV5-1 TGCGCCAGCAGCTTTACAGCAGGCCCCCAAGAGACCCAGTACTTC CASSFTAGPQETQYF
- few TRBJ2-1 TRBV6-2/TRBV6-3 TGTGCCAGCAGGCCGGGTTTCTATGAGCAGTTCTTC CASRPGFYEQFF
- - TRBJ2-7 TRBV11-2 TGTGCCAGCAGCTTGTTTCGACGGACCTACGAGCAGTACTTC CASSLFRRTYEQYF
TRBD1 few TRBJ2-2 TRBV2 TGTGCCAGCAGGACACTCCAGACAGGGTGGAGGACCGGGGAGCTGTTTTTT CASRTLQTGWRTGELFF
- - TRBJ1-1 TRBV20-1 TGCAGTGCCATGAAAACAGGGATAGTTTCTGAAGCTTTCTTT CSAMKTGIVSEAFF
- - TRBJ2-2 TRBV11-2 TGTGCCAGCAGCTCTCCCGCCTGGCGGGGAACCGGGGAGCTGTTTTTT CASSSPAWRGTGELFF
TRBD2 - TRBJ2-2 TRBV2 TGTGCCAGCAGTGAATCCGGACTAGCGGGTGGCACCGGGGAGCTGTTTTTT CASSESGLAGGTGELFF
- few TRBJ2-5 TRBV20-1 TGCAGTGCTAGACCAGCCACGGAGACCCAGTACTTC CSARPATETQYF
- few TRBJ2-7 TRBV6-1 TGTGCCAGCACGCTGGACAGCTTCTACGAGCAGTACTTC CASTLDSFYEQYF
- - TRBJ2-2 TRBV5-1 TGCGCCAGCAGCTTCCAGGGCCCTTCGAACACCGGGGAGCTGTTTTTT CASSFQGPSNTGELFF
- few TRBJ1-1 TRBV6-1 TGTGCCAGCAGCGACCCGGGCAGACGGGGTGAAGCTTTCTTT CASSDPGRRGEAFF
- few TRBJ1-1 TRBV15 TGTGCCACCAGCAGAGATCGGGACGCAGGGACTGAAGCTTTCTTT CATSRDRDAGTEAFF
- few TRBJ2-7 TRBV20-1 TGCAGTGCCAAAATCCCGGGAATCACCTACGAGCAGTACTTC CSAKIPGITYEQYF
TRBD2 - TRBJ2-5 TRBV7-9 TGTGCCAGCAGTCGGACTAGAGAGACCCAGTACTTC CASSRTRETQYF
- few TRBJ2-7 TRBV4-3 TGCGCCAGCAGCTTACAGAGAACTGACTACGAGCAGTACTTC CASSLQRTDYEQYF
TRBD2 - TRBJ2-2 TRBV7-3 TGTGCCAGCAGAACTAGCGGTCCGGGGGAGCTGTTTTTT CASRTSGPGELFF
- - TRBJ2-7 TRBV6-2/TRBV6-3 TGTGCCAGCGCAACAGTACCTGCTAGTGAGCAGTACTTC CASATVPASEQYF
- few TRBJ1-4 TRBV28 TGTGCCAGCAGTTTTTTACGAGGGGCCGTCGAAAAACTGTTTTTT CASSFLRGAVEKLFF
- few TRBJ1-6 TRBV6-1 TGTGCCAGCAAAGGACAGAAAAATTCACCCCTCCACTTT CASKGQKNSPLHF
- - TRBJ1-1 TRBV7-9 TGTGCCAGCAGCTTCTATGGCCGAGGGGACACTGAAGCTTTCTTT CASSFYGRGDTEAFF
- - TRBJ1-2 TRBV30 TGTGCCTGGAGTGTACTGGACGGAAGCTCTAACTATGGCTACACCTTC CAWSVLDGSSNYGYTF
- many TRBJ2-5 TRBV6-1 TGTGCCAGCAGCGTAGCCGGCCAAGAGACCCAGTACTTC CASSVAGQETQYF
- few TRBJ2-7 TRBV28 TGTGCCAGCAGTTTAACCCGACAACCCTACGAGCAGTACTTC CASSLTRQPYEQYF
- - TRBJ2-5 TRBV6-1 TGTGCCAGCAACCAGGGGCCGCAAGAGACCCAGTACTTC CASNQGPQETQYF
TRBD1 many TRBJ2-7 TRBV4-2 TGTGCCAGCAGCTTCCGATGGACAGGCGACTACGAGCAGTACTTC CASSFRWTGDYEQYF
TRBD1 few TRBJ2-5 TRBV6-1 TGTGCCAGCAGAGAGAGTCCGGGACAGGGCCAAGAGACCCAGTACTTC CASRESPGQGQETQYF
TRBD2 many TRBJ2-7 TRBV29-1 TGCAGCGTTGAGGCTAGCGGATCCCCATCGTCCTACGAGCAGTACTTC CSVEASGSPSSYEQYF
- few TRBJ2-7 TRBV29-1 TGCAGCGTAGAGAACCAGGGCTACGAGCAGTACTTC CSVENQGYEQYF
- many TRBJ2-2 TRBV29-1 TGCAGCGTCGGACCAAACACCGGGGAGCTGTTTTTT CSVGPNTGELFF
TRBD1 few TRBJ2-7 TRBV6-5 TGTGCCAGCAGTTTCTCAGGGACAGGGGTAGGCGGCTTCTACGAGCAGTACTTC CASSFSGTGVGGFYEQYF